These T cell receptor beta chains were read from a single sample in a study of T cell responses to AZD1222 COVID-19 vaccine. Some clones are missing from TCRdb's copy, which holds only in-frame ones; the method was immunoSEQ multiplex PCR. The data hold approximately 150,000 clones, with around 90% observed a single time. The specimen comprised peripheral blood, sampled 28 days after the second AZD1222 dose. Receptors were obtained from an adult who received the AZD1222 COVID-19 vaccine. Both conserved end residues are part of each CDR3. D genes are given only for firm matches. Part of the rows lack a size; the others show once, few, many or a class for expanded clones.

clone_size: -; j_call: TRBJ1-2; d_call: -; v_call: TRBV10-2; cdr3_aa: CASRPHGQFYGYTF; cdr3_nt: TGCGCCAGCAGACCCCACGGACAGTTCTATGGCTACACCTTC
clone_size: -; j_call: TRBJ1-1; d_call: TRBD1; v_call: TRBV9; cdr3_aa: CASSASGTGGFGAFF; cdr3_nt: TGTGCCAGCAGCGCATCCGGGACAGGGGGATTCGGAGCTTTCTTT
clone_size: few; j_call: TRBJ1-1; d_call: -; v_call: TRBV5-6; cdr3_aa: CASSRSPVSPEAFF; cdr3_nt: TGTGCCAGCAGCAGATCTCCCGTCTCGCCTGAAGCTTTCTTT
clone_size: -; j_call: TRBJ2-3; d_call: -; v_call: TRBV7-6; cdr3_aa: CASSPGSRGGDTQYF; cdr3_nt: TGTGCCAGCAGCCCAGGCTCGCGGGGCGGAGATACGCAGTATTTT
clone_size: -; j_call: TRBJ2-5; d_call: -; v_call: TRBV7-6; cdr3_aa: CASSLGIRRPEETQYF; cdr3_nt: TGTGCCAGCAGCTTAGGAATACGGCGACCGGAGGAGACCCAGTACTTC
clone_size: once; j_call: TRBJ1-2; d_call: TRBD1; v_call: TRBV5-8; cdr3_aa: CASSLGLKTGGIDYGYTF; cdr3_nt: TGTGCCAGCAGCTTGGGACTCAAGACAGGGGGCATCGACTATGGCTACACCTTC
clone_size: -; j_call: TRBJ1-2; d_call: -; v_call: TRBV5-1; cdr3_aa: CASSLEGRNYGYTF; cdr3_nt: TGCGCCAGCAGCTTGGAGGGCAGAAACTATGGCTACACCTTC
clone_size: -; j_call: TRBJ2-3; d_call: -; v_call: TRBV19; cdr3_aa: CASSILPGSTDTQYF; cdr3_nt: TGTGCCAGTAGTATTCTGCCGGGGAGCACAGATACGCAGTATTTT
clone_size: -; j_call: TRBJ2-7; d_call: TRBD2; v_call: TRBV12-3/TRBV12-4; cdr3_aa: CASSPSGTYEQYF; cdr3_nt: TGTGCCAGCAGTCCTAGCGGGACCTACGAGCAGTACTTC
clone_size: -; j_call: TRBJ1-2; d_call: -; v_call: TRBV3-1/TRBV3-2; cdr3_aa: CASQPGVGYGYTF; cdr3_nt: TGTGCCAGCCAACCAGGGGTCGGGTATGGCTACACCTTC
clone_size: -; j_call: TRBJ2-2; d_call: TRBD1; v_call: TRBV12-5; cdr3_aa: CASGTGVGGTGELFF; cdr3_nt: TGTGCTAGTGGCACAGGGGTAGGAGGCACCGGGGAGCTGTTTTTT
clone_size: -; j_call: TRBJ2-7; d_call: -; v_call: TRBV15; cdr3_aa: CATSSIKGGEQYF; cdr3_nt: TGTGCCACCAGCAGCATCAAGGGCGGCGAGCAGTACTTC
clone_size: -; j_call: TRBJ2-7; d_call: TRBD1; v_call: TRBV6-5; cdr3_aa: CASRPPGQIYEQYF; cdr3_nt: TGTGCCAGCAGGCCCCCGGGACAGATCTACGAGCAGTACTTC
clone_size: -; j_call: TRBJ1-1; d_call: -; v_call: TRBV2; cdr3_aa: CARQEGGTEAFF; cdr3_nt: TGTGCCAGACAGGAGGGTGGCACTGAAGCTTTCTTT
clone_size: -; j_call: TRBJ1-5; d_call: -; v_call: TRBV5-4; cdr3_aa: CASSLSGSQPQHF; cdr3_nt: TGTGCCAGCAGCTTGTCCGGGAGTCAGCCCCAGCATTTT
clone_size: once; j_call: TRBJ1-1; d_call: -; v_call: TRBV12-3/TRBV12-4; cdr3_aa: CASSLRVTEAFF; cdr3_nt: TGTGCCAGCAGTTTGAGGGTTACTGAAGCTTTCTTT
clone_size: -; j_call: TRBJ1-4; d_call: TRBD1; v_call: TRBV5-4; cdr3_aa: CASSSGQRRGEKLFF; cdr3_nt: TGTGCCAGCAGCTCGGGACAGCGGAGGGGTGAAAAACTGTTTTTT
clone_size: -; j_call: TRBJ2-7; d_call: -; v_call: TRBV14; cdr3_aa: CASPDKNSGGEQYF; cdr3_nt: TGTGCCAGCCCGGACAAAAACTCTGGGGGGGAGCAGTACTTC
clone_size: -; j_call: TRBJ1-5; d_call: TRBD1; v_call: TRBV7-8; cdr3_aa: CASSQGGGNQPQHF; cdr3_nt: TGTGCCAGCAGCCAGGGGGGAGGCAATCAGCCCCAGCATTTT
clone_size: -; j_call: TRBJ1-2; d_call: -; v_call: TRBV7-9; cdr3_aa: CASSPLGRENYGYTF; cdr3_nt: TGTGCCAGCAGCCCTTTAGGACGGGAAAACTATGGCTACACCTTC
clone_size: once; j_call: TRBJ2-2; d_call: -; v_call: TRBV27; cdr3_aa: CASSYTRRGDTGELFF; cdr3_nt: TGTGCCAGCAGTTATACGAGGCGCGGGGACACCGGGGAGCTGTTTTTT
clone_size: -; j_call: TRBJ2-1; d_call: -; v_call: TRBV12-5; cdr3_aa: CASGLVLWGNSYNEQFF; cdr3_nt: TGTGCTAGTGGTTTGGTACTGTGGGGTAACTCCTACAATGAGCAGTTCTTC
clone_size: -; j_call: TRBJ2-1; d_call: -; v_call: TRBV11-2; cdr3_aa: CASSSRGDSYNEQFF; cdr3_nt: TGTGCCAGCAGCAGCCGGGGGGACAGCTACAATGAGCAGTTCTTC
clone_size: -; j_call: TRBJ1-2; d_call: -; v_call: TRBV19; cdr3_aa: CASSMWPLYGYTF; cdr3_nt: TGTGCCAGTAGTATGTGGCCTCTGTATGGCTACACCTTC
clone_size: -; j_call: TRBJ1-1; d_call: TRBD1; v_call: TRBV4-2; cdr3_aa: CASSLADRGTEAFF; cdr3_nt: TGTGCCAGCAGCTTAGCGGACAGGGGCACTGAAGCTTTCTTT
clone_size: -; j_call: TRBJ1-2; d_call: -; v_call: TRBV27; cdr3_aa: CASSLSISGVGYGYTF; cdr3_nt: TGTGCCAGCAGTTTATCTATATCAGGGGTTGGCTATGGCTACACCTTC
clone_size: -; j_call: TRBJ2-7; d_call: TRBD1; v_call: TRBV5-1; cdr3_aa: CASSLDRGYEQYF; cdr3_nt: TGCGCCAGCAGCTTGGACAGGGGCTACGAGCAGTACTTC
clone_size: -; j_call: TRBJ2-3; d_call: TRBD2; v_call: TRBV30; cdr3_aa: CAWTHSGTDTQYF; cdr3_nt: TGTGCCTGGACCCACAGCGGGACCGATACGCAGTATTTT
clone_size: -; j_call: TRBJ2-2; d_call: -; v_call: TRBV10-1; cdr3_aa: CASSATPTGELFF; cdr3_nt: TGCGCCAGCAGCGCTACCCCGACCGGGGAGCTGTTTTTT
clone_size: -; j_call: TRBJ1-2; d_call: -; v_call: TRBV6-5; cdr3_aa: CAGSSSGTTYGYTF; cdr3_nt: TGTGCCGGTTCCAGTTCTGGCACTACCTATGGCTACACCTTC
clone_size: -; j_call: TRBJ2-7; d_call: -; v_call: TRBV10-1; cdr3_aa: CASSAGYEQYF; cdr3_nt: TGCGCCAGCAGTGCCGGCTACGAGCAGTACTTC
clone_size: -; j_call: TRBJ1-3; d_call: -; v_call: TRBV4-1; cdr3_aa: CASSQEFVGEWTIYF; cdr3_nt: TGCGCCAGCAGCCAAGAATTTGTTGGGGAGTGGACCATATATTTT
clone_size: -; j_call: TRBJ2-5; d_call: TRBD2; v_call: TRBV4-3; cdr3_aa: CASSQGTSGYQETQYF; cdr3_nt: TGCGCCAGCAGCCAGGGGACTAGCGGGTACCAAGAGACCCAGTACTTC
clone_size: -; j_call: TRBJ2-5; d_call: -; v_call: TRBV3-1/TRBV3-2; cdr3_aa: CASSRGHGGETQYF; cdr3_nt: TGTGCCAGCAGCCGTGGACATGGCGGGGAGACCCAGTACTTC
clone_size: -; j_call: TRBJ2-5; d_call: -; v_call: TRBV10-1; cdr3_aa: CASSRAAGETQYF; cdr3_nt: TGCGCCAGCAGTAGAGCCGCGGGGGAGACCCAGTACTTC
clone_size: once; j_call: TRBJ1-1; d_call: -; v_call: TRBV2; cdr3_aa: CASSETPGYTEAFF; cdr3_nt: TGTGCCAGCAGTGAAACCCCCGGATACACTGAAGCTTTCTTT
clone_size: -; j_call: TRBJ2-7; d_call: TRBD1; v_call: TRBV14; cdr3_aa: CASSQEKEGQAYEQYF; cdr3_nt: TGTGCCAGCAGCCAAGAGAAGGAGGGACAGGCCTACGAGCAGTACTTC
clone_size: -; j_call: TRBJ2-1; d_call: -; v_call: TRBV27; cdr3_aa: CASSHSYSYNEQFF; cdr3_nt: TGTGCCAGCAGTCACAGCTACTCCTACAATGAGCAGTTCTTC
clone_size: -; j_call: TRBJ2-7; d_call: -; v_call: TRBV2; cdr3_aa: CASSLQGNKQYF; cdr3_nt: TGTGCCAGCAGTCTCCAGGGGAACAAGCAGTACTTC
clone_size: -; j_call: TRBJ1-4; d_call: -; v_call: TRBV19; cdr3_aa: CASSIQRQRLTATNEKLFF; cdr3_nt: TGTGCCAGTAGTATTCAAAGACAGCGACTTACTGCAACTAATGAAAAACTGTTTTTT
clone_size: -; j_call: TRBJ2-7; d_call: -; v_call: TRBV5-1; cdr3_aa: CASSLFQGSYEQYF; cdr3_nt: TGCGCCAGCAGCCTTTTTCAGGGATCCTACGAGCAGTACTTC
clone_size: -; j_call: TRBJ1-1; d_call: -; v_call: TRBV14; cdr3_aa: CASSPRVVVGLQTEAFF; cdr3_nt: TGTGCCAGCAGCCCAAGAGTCGTGGTGGGACTCCAGACTGAAGCTTTCTTT
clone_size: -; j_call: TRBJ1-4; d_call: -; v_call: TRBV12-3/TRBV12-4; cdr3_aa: CASSFNRVGELFF; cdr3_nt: TGTGCCAGCAGTTTCAACCGGGTGGGGGAACTGTTTTTT
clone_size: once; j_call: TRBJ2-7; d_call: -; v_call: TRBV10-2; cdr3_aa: CASMARVGWGKNEQYF; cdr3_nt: TGCGCCAGCATGGCCAGGGTCGGGTGGGGAAAGAACGAGCAGTACTTC
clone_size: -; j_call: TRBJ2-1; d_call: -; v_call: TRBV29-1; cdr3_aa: CSVDVASMNEQFF; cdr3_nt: TGCAGCGTTGATGTAGCGTCCATGAATGAGCAGTTCTTC
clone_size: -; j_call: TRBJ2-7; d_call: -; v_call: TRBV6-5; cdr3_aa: CASQKGSSLSYEQYF; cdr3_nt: TGTGCCAGCCAAAAGGGGTCGTCCCTCTCCTACGAGCAGTACTTC
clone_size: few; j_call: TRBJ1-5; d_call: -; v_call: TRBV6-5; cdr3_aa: CAAGKTGYGNQPQHF; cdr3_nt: TGTGCCGCAGGCAAAACAGGGTATGGCAATCAGCCCCAGCATTTT
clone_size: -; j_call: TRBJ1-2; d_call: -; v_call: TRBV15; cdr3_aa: CATSREVRVSRGYTF; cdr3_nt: TGTGCCACCAGCAGAGAAGTCCGAGTAAGCCGGGGCTACACCTTC
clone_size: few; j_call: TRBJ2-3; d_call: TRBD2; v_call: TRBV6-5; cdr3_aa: CASSSRGVEADTQYF; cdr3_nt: TGTGCCAGCAGTTCACGGGGGGTCGAGGCAGATACGCAGTATTTT
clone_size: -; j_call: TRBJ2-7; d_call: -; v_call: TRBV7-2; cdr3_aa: CASSLVVGDTYEQYF; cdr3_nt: TGTGCCAGCAGCTTAGTGGTAGGAGATACCTACGAGCAGTACTTC
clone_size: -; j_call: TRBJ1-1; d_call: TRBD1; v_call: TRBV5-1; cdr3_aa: CASSIGTGNTEAFF; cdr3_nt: TGCGCCAGCAGCATCGGGACAGGGAACACTGAAGCTTTCTTT
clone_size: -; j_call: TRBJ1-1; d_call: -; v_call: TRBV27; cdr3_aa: CASAGGWNTEAFF; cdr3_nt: TGTGCCAGCGCCGGGGGGTGGAACACTGAAGCTTTCTTT
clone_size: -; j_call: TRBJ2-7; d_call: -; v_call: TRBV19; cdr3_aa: CASSMGAGGLQYF; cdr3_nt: TGTGCCAGTAGTATGGGGGCCGGTGGGTTGCAGTACTTC